One and the same sample provided the 28 T cell receptor beta chains below, sequenced in a study of T-cell reconstitution after alpha-beta-depleted transplantation in children. It was with unique molecular identifiers that the TCRbeta library was prepared. Using its own MiXCR run on the PCR reads, TCRdb lists one record per CDR3 protein. This table holds hundreds of thousands of distinct CDR3 sequences, around 14% found once. Sequences were derived from PBMCs, sampled before TCRalphabeta/CD19-depleted stem cell transplant. The receptors come from a girl aged 2 to 9 with congenital amegakaryocytic thrombocytopenia, due to receive a stem cell transplant.

This clonotype was observed many times. The rearrangement joins TRBV7-8 to TRBJ2-7, with 11 bases fitting TRBD2. Germline CDR1 is SGHVS and CDR2 is FQNEAQ. Unmatched junction bases numbered 10, after V lost 5 bases and J lost 4 bases. This CDR3 has 16 amino acids. CDR3 region: CASSPTTSGSWYEQYF. DNA for the CDR3: TGTGCCAGCAGCCCGACTACTAGCGGGAGTTGGTACGAGCAGTACTTC.

The chain links TRBV7-9 to TRBJ1-1; D is unclear. Per germline, CDR1 SEHNR and CDR2 FQNEAQ (reference sequence). The CDR3 covers 14 residues. Trimming removed 2 bases from V and 0 bases from J, with 7 bases in between. DNA of the CDR3: TGTGCCAGCAGCTTAATCATCCTGAACACTGAAGCTTTCTTT. Translating it yields CASSLIILNTEAFF.

This clonotype was seen a few times. This rearrangement joins TRBV7-8 to TRBJ2-2; D ambiguous. Per the germline V gene, CDR1 is SGHVS and CDR2 is FQNEAQ. Trimming left V 3 bases short and J 5 bases short, with 13 bases between. The CDR3 is 15 amino acids. CDR3 loop: CASSFRLAETGELFF. CDR3 nucleotide sequence: TGTGCCAGCAGCTTTCGGCTGGCGGAAACCGGGGAGCTGTTTTTT.

The chain is built from TRBV7-9 and TRBJ2-2; no definite D call. This CDR3 is built from 15 residues. Trimming took 4 bases from V and 0 from J, leaving 9 bases between them. CDR1 and CDR2 from the germline V gene are SEHNR and FQNEAQ (reference sequence). The CDR3 here is CASSSTDANTGELFF. The CDR3 DNA follows: TGTGCCAGCAGCTCGACGGACGCGAACACCGGGGAGCTGTTTTTT.

The chain carries TRBV29-1 and TRBJ2-1, with D uncertain. The CDR3 spans 13 residues. The ends were cut back, 4 bases at V and 10 bases at J, with 17 bases in the middle. Germline V gene lookup returns CDR1 SQVTM and CDR2 ANQGSEA. CDR3 protein: CSVGWTRIGEQFF. The CDR3 DNA follows: TGCAGCGTTGGTTGGACCCGCATTGGGGAGCAGTTCTTC.

This clonotype was seen at least ten times. V usage is TRBV6-1 and J usage is TRBJ2-1, with TRBD2 identical over 7 bases. The CDR3 is 14 amino acids. After removal of 8 bases from V and 8 bases from J, the junction contained 12 bases not matched to a gene. Germline CDR1 reads MNHNS; CDR2 reads SASEGT. CDR3 DNA sequence: TGTGCCAGCGCCTTAGGACTAGGATTTCATGAGCAGTTCTTC. It translates to CASALGLGFHEQFF.

A remark on this clonotype: This may stem from a read error, because a much larger clone lies one nucleotide away. The V gene is TRBV5-1, the J gene TRBJ1-1, with D possibly TRBD1 on 5 matching bases. This CDR3 contains 15 residues. Germline CDR1 reads SGHRS; CDR2 reads YFSETQ. V lost 0 bases and J lost 6, with 15 bases in between. CDR3 nucleotides: TGCGCCAGCAGCTTGGATTCCGGACACGTATCTGAAGCTTTCTTT. Translated, it gives CASSLDSGHVSEAFF.

This rearrangement joins TRBV7-2 to TRBJ2-5; tentative D call: TRBD1 (5 bases). V lost 1 base and J lost 4, with 19 bases in between. The CDR3 is 17 residues long. The germline V gene encodes CDR1 SGHTA and CDR2 FQGNSA. The CDR3 is CASSLGPRQIPGETQYF. For the CDR3, the DNA is TGTGCCAGCAGCTTAGGCCCCAGACAGATACCCGGAGAGACCCAGTACTTC.

This clonotype appeared many times. The V call is TRBV20-1, the J call TRBJ2-2; D is unclear. The germline V gene has CDR1 DFQATT and CDR2 SNEGSKA (reference sequence). Between the trimmed V and J ends, which lost 1 base and 11 bases, there was a span of 14 bases. This CDR3 contains 13 residues. The CDR3 spells CSARGPVSTELFF. CDR3 sequence (DNA): TGCAGTGCTAGAGGACCGGTGAGCACAGAGCTGTTTTTT.

This clonotype was seen a few times. This rearrangement joins TRBV3-1 to TRBJ2-3; unclear D gene. V lost 0 bases, J lost 2 bases, and 6 bases lay in between. Germline CDR1 reads LGHDT; CDR2 reads YNNKEL (reference sequence). The CDR3 has 14 residues. The CDR3 DNA reads as TGTGCCAGCAGCCAAGACGATTTCACAGATACGCAGTATTTT. Protein sequence: CASSQDDFTDTQYF.

The gene calls are TRBV28 and TRBJ1-1; D uncertain. The germline gives CDR1 MDHEN, CDR2 SYDVKM. V gave up 2 bases and J gave up 1 base, with 11 bases separating them. The CDR3 contains 15 residues. This CDR3 is CASSLNLAQNTEAFF. The CDR3 nucleotides read TGTGCCAGCAGTTTAAATTTAGCTCAGAACACTGAAGCTTTCTTT.

This clonotype was detected many times. V is TRBV20-1 and J is TRBJ1-5, with TRBD1 as a possible D gene (5 bases). Per germline, CDR1 DFQATT and CDR2 SNEGSKA (reference sequence). The V end lost 1 base, the J end lost 4 bases, and 11 bases lay between the germline ends. CDR3 length: 14 amino acids. This CDR3 is CSARVGVGNQPQHF. In DNA form, the CDR3 reads TGCAGTGCTAGAGTGGGGGTCGGGAATCAGCCCCAGCATTTT.

This clonotype has a handful of counts. One end of the junction varies from germline; a read error may be responsible. This chain connects TRBV20-1 to TRBJ2-1; 7 positions agree with TRBD2. Germline V CDR1 and CDR2: DFQATT, SNEGSKA (reference sequence). This CDR3 is 17 amino acids long. The CDR3: CCARDGASGTSYNEQFF. The CDR3 DNA follows: TGCTGTGCTAGAGACGGCGCTAGCGGCACCTCCTACAATGAGCAGTTCTTC.

This chain links TRBV5-1 with TRBJ2-1; TRBD2 agrees at 7 bases. In germline, CDR1 is SGHRS, CDR2 YFSETQ. Losses at the gene ends were 4 bases for V and 6 bases for J; bases not matched to a gene: 16. The CDR3 is made up of 17 amino acids. CDR3 nucleotides: TGCGCCAGCAGCCCGAGGGTACTGGCGGGAGAGACCAATGAGCAGTTCTTC. It encodes CASSPRVLAGETNEQFF.

The chain employs TRBV5-1 and TRBJ2-1; 7 bases match TRBD2. The CDR3 length is 15 residues. Germline V CDR1 and CDR2: SGHRS, YFSETQ. The trim removed 4 bases at V and 7 bases at J, leaving 11 bases unmatched. The CDR3 region is CASSRAGTMSNEQFF. DNA for the CDR3: TGCGCCAGCAGCCGCGCCGGGACTATGTCGAATGAGCAGTTCTTC.

The V call is TRBV5-5, the J call TRBJ1-1; unclear D gene. From germline, CDR1 is SGHKS and CDR2 YYEKEE (reference sequence). Trimming pared 1 base from V and 1 base from J, leaving 8 bases between. This CDR3 is 14 amino acids long. CDR3 coding DNA: TGTGCCAGCAGCTTGAGCGCAACGAACACTGAAGCTTTCTTT. It specifies CASSLSATNTEAFF. Full variable domain (remainder filled in from reference TRBV5-5 and TRBJ1-1): DAGVTQSPTHLIKTRGQQVTLRCSPISGHKSVSWYQQVLGQGPQFIFQYYEKEERGRGNFPDRFSARQFPNYSSELNVNALLLGDSALYLCASSLSATNTEAFFGQGTRLTVV.

The gene calls are TRBV2 and TRBJ2-1; D assignment may be TRBD1 or TRBD2 (6 bases each). V was trimmed by 6 bases and J by 2 bases, leaving 14 bases between them. The CDR3 totals 15 residues. Germline CDR1 is SNHLY and CDR2 is FYNNEI. CDR3 loop: CASRGGGPTYNEQFF. CDR3 in DNA: TGTGCCAGCAGAGGGGGAGGCCCTACCTACAATGAGCAGTTCTTC.

The table lists this clonotype with many counts. The V call is TRBV20-1, the J call TRBJ2-1; D possibly corresponds to TRBD2 (6 bases). V dropped 3 bases and J dropped 5 bases, with 20 bases sitting between them. Per the germline V gene, CDR1 is DFQATT and CDR2 is SNEGSKA (reference sequence). The CDR3 contains 16 residues. The CDR3 loop is CSASPPYGSRDNEQFF. CDR3 sequence (DNA): TGCAGTGCTAGTCCCCCCTACGGGAGTAGGGACAATGAGCAGTTCTTC.

This clonotype came up many times. The chain links TRBV28 to TRBJ2-2; tentatively, D is TRBD2 (6 bases). The length of the CDR3 is 13 residues. From germline, CDR1 is MDHEN and CDR2 SYDVKM. V was cut by 11 bases and J by 2 bases, with 12 bases left in between. The DNA for the CDR3 is TGTGCCTCCGGGACTGCCAACACCGGGGAGCTGTTTTTT. This codes for CASGTANTGELFF.

This clonotype was recorded a few times. The chain links TRBV2 to TRBJ2-2; D remains unclear. Germline V gene data show CDR1 as SNHLY and CDR2 as FYNNEI. The length of the CDR3 is 14 residues. Between the trimmed V and J ends, which lost 5 bases and 3 bases, there was a span of 10 bases. Written as DNA, the CDR3 is TGTGCCAGCAGTTGGGATTTTGACACCGGGGAGCTGTTTTTT. This codes for CASSWDFDTGELFF.

This clonotype was seen repeatedly, ten times or more. The chain is built from TRBV20-1 and TRBJ2-7; D unresolved. Trimming stripped 1 base from V and 1 base from J, with 8 bases between. This CDR3 is 13 amino acids long. Germline lookup yields CDR1 DFQATT and CDR2 SNEGSKA (reference sequence). The CDR3 region is CSARAPSSYEQYF. The CDR3 DNA sequence: TGCAGTGCTAGAGCCCCAAGTTCCTACGAGCAGTACTTC.

This clonotype appeared many times. The chain carries TRBV25-1 and TRBJ1-4; 11 bases agree with TRBD1. Trimming cost V 3 bases and J 7 bases; bases outside gene matches: 7. This CDR3 has 16 amino acids. Germline values: CDR1 MGHDK, CDR2 SYGVNS. The CDR3 sequence: CASSDPRTGGSEKLFF. CDR3 sequence (DNA): TGTGCCAGCAGTGACCCGCGGACAGGGGGCAGTGAAAAACTGTTTTTT.

The V gene is TRBV20-1, the J gene TRBJ1-2; tentatively, D is TRBD1 (5 bases). The CDR3 has 13 amino acids. Germline V gene sequence: CDR1 DFQATT, CDR2 SNEGSKA (reference sequence). Trimming took off 4 bases at V and 2 bases at J, with 11 bases between the two ends. The CDR3 sequence is CSAKWGRNYGYTF. The CDR3 DNA follows: TGCAGTGCTAAGTGGGGCCGAAACTATGGCTACACCTTC.

This chain links TRBV20-1 with TRBJ2-5, with D unclear. V was trimmed by 5 bases and J by 4 bases, leaving 8 bases between them. The V gene's germline CDR1 is DFQATT and CDR2 SNEGSKA (reference sequence). The CDR3 extends over 11 amino acids. CDR3 DNA: TGCAGTGCTGTCGACCGAGAGACCCAGTACTTC. It encodes CSAVDRETQYF.

This clonotype was observed at least ten times. The CDR3 nucleotides read TGTGCCAGCAGCTTAGGAGGCGGGAGGAACACCGGGGAGCTGTTTTTT. Translating it yields CASSLGGGRNTGELFF. The rearrangement joins TRBV7-9 to TRBJ2-2; 7 bases agree with TRBD2. Looked up from germline, CDR1 is SEHNR and CDR2 is FQNEAQ (reference sequence). The junction had 3 bases not matched to a gene; V was cut back by 1 base and J by 1 base. The CDR3 spans 16 residues.

This chain connects TRBV20-1 to TRBJ2-3, with 8 bases that match TRBD2. V shed 6 bases, J shed 1 base, and the junction held 6 bases outside the gene matches. Per the germline V gene, CDR1 is DFQATT and CDR2 is SNEGSKA (reference sequence). CDR3 length: 14 residues. In DNA form, the CDR3 reads TGCAGTGCCCTAACTAGCGGAGGCACAGATACGCAGTATTTT. This codes for CSALTSGGTDTQYF.

This chain connects TRBV20-1 to TRBJ2-7; D unresolved. The CDR3 consists of 11 residues. V gave up 6 bases and J gave up 7 bases, with 13 bases separating them. Germline V gene lookup returns CDR1 DFQATT and CDR2 SNEGSKA (reference sequence). CDR3 protein: CSAVLVSEQYF. In DNA form, the CDR3 reads TGCAGTGCAGTGCTAGTGTCGGAGCAGTACTTC.

This clonotype was seen a single time. Just one base apart from a much larger clone, this may be a read error. The rearrangement joins TRBV7-9 to TRBJ2-3; D gene uncertain. Germline CDR1 SEHNR, CDR2 FQNEAQ (reference sequence). The CDR3 is 13 residues long. V lost 2 bases and J lost 2, with 5 bases in between. For the CDR3, the DNA is TGTGCCAGCAGCTTACTGACCACAGATACGCAGTATTTT. Amino acids: CASSLLTTDTQYF. The full variable domain, completed using reference TRBV7-9 and TRBJ2-3, is DTGVSQNPRHKITKRGQNVTFRCDPISEHNRLYWYRQTLGQGPEFLTYFQNEAQLEKSRLLSDRFSAERPKGSFSTLEIQRTEQGDSAMYLCASSLLTTDTQYFGPGTRLTVL.